The rows below give T cell receptor beta chains drawn from one sample of a study of molecular identifiers for immune sequencing clone quantification. MiXCR, applied by TCRdb to the PCR reads, yields one record per CDR3 protein. The sample carries about 640,000 distinct CDR3 sequences, 15% to 20% recorded once. What was sequenced was naive CD8+ T cells from blood, with Jurkat cell RNA spiked in. The receptors shown here come from a human donor in good health. Some libraries in this study had Jurkat cell RNA spiked in. The CDR3 runs from the conserved cysteine through the conserved F or W. The D gene is left open where the match is weak. Not every row has a clone size; where given, it reads once, few, many or a size class.

>few|.|TRBV7-9|TRBJ2-3
TGTGCCAGCAGCTTAAGGGGGTTCGATACGCAGTATTTT
CASSLRGFDTQYF
>many|.|TRBV10-2|TRBJ1-2
TGCGCCAGCAGTGAAAACTATGGCTACACCTTC
CASSENYGYTF
>many|.|TRBV10-3|TRBJ2-1
TGTGCCATCAGTGGTCTAGAGGGTGAGCAGTTCTTC
CAISGLEGEQFF
>.|.|TRBV20-1|TRBJ2-1
TGCAGTGCCTTTCGCGGGGACAGCTCCTACAATGAGCAGTTCTTC
CSAFRGDSSYNEQFF
>few|.|TRBV6-5|TRBJ2-2
TGTGCCAGCAGTTACTCGGGCCCCACCGGGGAGCTGTTTTTT
CASSYSGPTGELFF
>many|TRBD2|TRBV3-1|TRBJ2-3
TGTGCCAGCAGCCAAGTTCTAGCGGGAGGAATCGCAGATACGCAGTATTTT
CASSQVLAGGIADTQYF
>many|.|TRBV4-3|TRBJ2-1
TGCGCCAGCAGCCAAGATGTGGTTGGGGAGTTAGGAGAGCAGTTCTTC
CASSQDVVGELGEQFF
>.|TRBD1|TRBV2|TRBJ1-2
TGTGCCAGCAGTGGGACGACAGGGCTAGGCTACACCTTC
CASSGTTGLGYTF
>many|TRBD1|TRBV6-5|TRBJ1-5
TGTGCCAGCAGGAACAGGGGGCAGGATCAGCCCCAGCATTTT
CASRNRGQDQPQHF
>.|.|TRBV6-2/TRBV6-3|TRBJ1-5
TGTGCCAGCAGTTACCCCACACTAGGGGACACCCAAGCAAATCAGCCCCAGCATTTT
CASSYPTLGDTQANQPQHF
>.|.|TRBV5-3|TRBJ1-2
TGTGCCAGCAGCTTGGCCCCGATTTCGGCAGGACAGAACTATGGCTACACCTTC
CASSLAPISAGQNYGYTF
>few|TRBD2|TRBV7-6|TRBJ2-1
TGTGCCAGCAGCTTAGCGGGGGGGGAGCGGGGCGGCTCCTACAATGAGCAGTTCTTC
CASSLAGGERGGSYNEQFF
>many|.|TRBV30|TRBJ2-7
TGTGCCTGGCAGGGGAGGCCCCCTTACGAGCAGTACTTC
CAWQGRPPYEQYF
>.|.|TRBV6-4|TRBJ1-5
TGTGCCAGCAGTGGAACTTGGGGGGTCCAGCCCCAGCATTTT
CASSGTWGVQPQHF
>many|TRBD1|TRBV28|TRBJ2-7
TGTGCCAGCAGTTTTAGGGGGACAGGGTCCTACGAGCAGTACTTC
CASSFRGTGSYEQYF
>.|TRBD1|TRBV5-1|TRBJ2-1
TGCGCCAGCAGCTTTAGTCCCGGGACAGCCTACAATGAGCAGTTCTTC
CASSFSPGTAYNEQFF
>.|.|TRBV4-2|TRBJ2-7
TGTGCCAGCAGCCAAGAGGACGGCTTCCCCTACGAGCAGTACTTC
CASSQEDGFPYEQYF
>many|.|TRBV4-3|TRBJ2-7
TGCGCCAGCAGCCAAGATTGGGGGGCGACCTACGAGCAGTACTTC
CASSQDWGATYEQYF
>many|.|TRBV7-9|TRBJ2-3
TGTGCCAGCAGCTTAGACGGGGGCCAGGGAAGCACAGATACGCAGTATTTT
CASSLDGGQGSTDTQYF
>few|.|TRBV4-3|TRBJ1-4
TGCGCCAGCACCCCGGGCGTAGCAGGAGTTGAAAAACTGTTTTTT
CASTPGVAGVEKLFF
>many|.|TRBV7-2|TRBJ2-5
TGTGCCAGCAGCCTCTACAGAGAGACCCAGTACTTC
CASSLYRETQYF